The 26 T cell receptor beta chains in this list originate from one sample, sequenced in a study of PD-1 blockade in classical Hodgkin lymphoma (dated by TCRdb to about 2020). The sample's time point label is to be understood as: cycle 1 day 1 (C1D1), immediately before nivolumab initiation. Relapse after autologous stem cell transplantation had occurred in all trial patients, and cohorts A, B and C were distinguished by prior brentuximab vedotin exposure. Libraries were prepared through the immunoSEQ multiplex PCR assay. Entries here come from immuneACCESS through TCRdb and include only in-frame sequences with V and J called. Some clones fail to appear in such tables; in the studies checked, an unresolved V gene covers under half of the shortfall, and the cause of the remainder is unknown. This sample is represented by more than 45,000 clones; about 73% of them were singletons. The top ten clonotypes cover about 11% of the sample.

Sequenced here: peripheral blood mononuclear cells (PBMCs), sampled at baseline. The receptors here all came from a human donor with classical Hodgkin lymphoma.

The DNA of the CDR3 is TGCGCCAGCAGCCCTGGGACTAGCGGACTCACAGATACGCAGTATTTT. Its translation: CASSPGTSGLTDTQYF. V usage is TRBV4-1 and J usage is TRBJ2-3; TRBD2 matches 11 bases. The germline gives CDR1 MGHRA, CDR2 YSYEKL. The CDR3 contains 16 residues. V lost 4 bases, J lost 2 bases, and 5 bases stayed unmatched.

This chain connects TRBV9 to TRBJ2-7, with 9 bases lining up with TRBD2. V shed 2 bases, J shed 6 bases, and the junction held 9 bases outside the gene matches. The length of the CDR3 is 15 residues. Germline V gene data show CDR1 as SGDLS and CDR2 as YYNGEE. CDR3 sequence (DNA): TGTGCCAGCAGCGTTCTCGGGACTAGCTTTTCCGAGCAGTACTTC. This gives the protein CASSVLGTSFSEQYF.

The chain combines TRBV30 with TRBJ1-4; D ambiguous. Per germline, CDR1 GTSNPN and CDR2 SVGIG (reference sequence). The CDR3 runs to 11 residues. Trimming left V 5 bases short and J 4 bases short, with 5 bases between. The CDR3 reads CAWQRNEKLFF. CDR3 sequence (DNA): TGTGCCTGGCAGCGTAATGAAAAACTGTTTTTT.

The chain links TRBV19 to TRBJ2-5, with TRBD2 identical over 13 bases. CDR1 is LNHDA, CDR2 SQIVND, per germline (reference sequence). J gave up 2 bases and V 4 bases, and 13 bases lay outside the gene matches. The CDR3 runs 19 residues. The CDR3 sequence is CASSKSGTSGKASQETQYF. The DNA for the CDR3 is TGTGCCAGTAGTAAATCCGGGACTAGCGGGAAAGCCTCACAAGAGACCCAGTACTTC.

The chain is built from TRBV11-3 and TRBJ1-1; possible D gene TRBD1, 6 bases. This CDR3 is 14 amino acids long. The germline CDR1 and CDR2 sequences are SGHNT and YENEEA. Trimming stripped 6 bases from V and 7 bases from J, with 18 bases between. The CDR3 loop reads CASRRGPPAIEAFF. CDR3 nucleotide sequence: TGTGCCAGCAGACGGGGGCCCCCGGCCATTGAAGCTTTCTTT.

The chain is built from TRBV27 and TRBJ1-2; the D gene is possibly TRBD1 (6 bases). The ends were cut back, 5 bases at V and 5 bases at J, with 18 bases in the middle. CDR3 size: 15 residues. Germline CDR1 and CDR2: MNHEY and SMNVEV (reference sequence). CDR3 sequence (DNA): TGTGCCAGCAGTCCGGACAGCCTCGGGAGTTATGGCTACACCTTC. Residues: CASSPDSLGSYGYTF.

This chain links TRBV7-9 with TRBJ2-6; tentatively, D is TRBD1 (6 bases). CDR3 size: 16 residues. Trimming took 5 bases from V and 4 from J, leaving 15 bases between them. Germline assignment: CDR1 SEHNR and CDR2 FQNEAQ (reference sequence). As DNA, the CDR3 is TGTGCCAGCAGCCCTCTTCAGGGGTACGGGGCCAACGTCCTGACTTTC. Translating gives CASSPLQGYGANVLTF.

This clone has just one count. The chain combines TRBV28 with TRBJ1-6, with D perhaps matching TRBD1 (6 bases). Trimming left V 3 bases short and J 6 bases short, with 9 bases between. Germline V gene sequence: CDR1 MDHEN, CDR2 SYDVKM. The CDR3 contains 14 residues. CDR3 amino acids: CASSFEQGNSPLHF. The DNA of the CDR3 is TGTGCCAGCAGTTTCGAACAGGGTAATTCACCCCTCCACTTT.

CDR3 region: CASRPGQGVGSYTF. The CDR3 DNA is TGTGCCAGTCGACCGGGACAGGGCGTCGGAAGCTACACCTTC. This chain connects TRBV19 to TRBJ1-2; the match to TRBD1 covers 9 bases. The germline CDR1 and CDR2 sequences are LNHDA and SQIVND (reference sequence). Trimming took 8 bases from V and 9 from J; bases not matched to a gene: 13. This CDR3 is 14 amino acids long.

This rearrangement joins TRBV7-2 to TRBJ2-1; D is possibly TRBD2 (6 bases). V was trimmed by 7 bases and J by 10 bases, leaving 20 bases between them. This CDR3 spans 14 amino acids. Germline loops: CDR1 SGHTA, CDR2 FQGNSA. The CDR3 coding sequence is TGTGCCAGCACCAGAGTCGGAGGGAACAGAGAGCAGTTCTTC. Translated, it gives CASTRVGGNREQFF.

The chain combines TRBV10-3 with TRBJ1-5; D ambiguous. CDR3 size: 14 residues. The germline V gene encodes CDR1 ENHRY and CDR2 SYGVKD. Deletions cut 3 bases from V and 3 bases from J, with 9 bases between. CDR3 coding DNA: TGTGCCATCAGTGACTTGGAGGTCAATCAGCCCCAGCATTTT. This gives the protein CAISDLEVNQPQHF.

The V gene is TRBV23-1, the J gene TRBJ1-1; possible D gene TRBD1, 6 bases. TRBV23-1 is an ORF for which the function is uncertain. V was clipped by 10 bases and J by 4 bases, with 16 bases between them. The CDR3 is 13 residues long. In DNA, the CDR3 is TGCGCCAACACGAGGGGGAATGGCACTGAAGCTTTCTTT. Translating gives CANTRGNGTEAFF.

J is TRBJ1-3 and V is TRBV5-1; TRBD1 is a possible D gene (5 bases). Trimming stripped 1 base from V and 0 bases from J, with 11 bases between. Germline V gene data show CDR1 as SGHRS and CDR2 as YFSETQ. This CDR3 is built from 16 residues. CDR3 DNA sequence: TGCGCCAGCAGCTTGCAGGGCAGGACCTCTGGAAACACCATATATTTT. Translation: CASSLQGRTSGNTIYF. Combining the CDR3 with reference TRBV5-1 and TRBJ1-3 gives the whole variable domain KAGVTQTPRYLIKTRGQQVTLSCSPISGHRSVSWYQQTPGQGLQFLFEYFSETQRNKGNFPGRFSGRQFSNSRSEMNVSTLELGDSALYLCASSLQGRTSGNTIYFGEGSWLTVV.

V usage is TRBV30 and J usage is TRBJ2-7, with 8 bases aligning to TRBD1. Germline assignment: CDR1 GTSNPN and CDR2 SVGIG (reference sequence). The CDR3 is 14 amino acids. J gave up 5 bases and V 5 bases, and 11 bases lay outside the gene matches. Here the CDR3 reads CAWGSGQGSHEQYF. The CDR3 DNA follows: TGTGCCTGGGGGTCAGGACAGGGATCCCACGAGCAGTACTTC.

The chain joins TRBV15 to TRBJ1-2, with no clear D. Germline CDR1 is LNHNV and CDR2 is YYDKDF (reference sequence). This CDR3 region has 14 residues. V shed 5 bases and J shed 5 bases, with 15 bases lying between them. CDR3 residues: CATSPPAGQYGYTF. Here the CDR3 DNA reads TGTGCCACCAGCCCCCCCGCCGGGCAGTATGGCTACACCTTC.

The rearrangement links TRBV7-9 to TRBJ2-3; 9 positions agree with TRBD1. Trimming cost V 4 bases and J 5 bases; bases outside gene matches: 10. This CDR3 contains 16 residues. CDR1 and CDR2 (germline): SEHNR, FQNEAQ (reference sequence). The CDR3 sequence: CASSSPDRGAGDTQYF. The CDR3 DNA is TGTGCCAGCAGCTCGCCGGACAGGGGCGCCGGAGATACGCAGTATTTT.

The chain links TRBV9 to TRBJ2-5, with unresolved D. The CDR3 is 13 amino acids. CDR1 is SGDLS, CDR2 YYNGEE, per germline. V shed 4 bases and J shed 5 bases, with 12 bases lying between them. CDR3 sequence reads: CASSLGGVETQYF. In nucleotides, the CDR3 is TGTGCCAGCAGCCTGGGTGGGGTGGAGACCCAGTACTTC.

This clone was counted only a few times. The V and J genes are TRBV4-1 and TRBJ2-5, with D tentatively TRBD1 (6 bases). Germline V lookup: CDR1 MGHRA, CDR2 YSYEKL. The CDR3 has 15 residues. Trimming cost V 4 bases and J 5 bases, with 17 bases left between them. This CDR3 is CASSRRQADRETQYF. The CDR3 nucleotides are TGCGCCAGCAGCCGGCGACAGGCGGATAGGGAGACCCAGTACTTC.

The gene calls are TRBV9 and TRBJ1-5; D unresolved. The CDR3 has 14 amino acids. Germline CDR1 SGDLS, CDR2 YYNGEE. V lost 0 bases to trimming and J lost 10 bases, with 14 bases between them. In nucleotides, the CDR3 is TGTGCCAGCAGCGTAGGATATTGGGGAGCTCCCCAGCATTTT. It specifies CASSVGYWGAPQHF.

The chain has TRBV19 and TRBJ2-7; TRBD1 aligns across 7 bases. The CDR3 contains 17 residues. Germline values: CDR1 LNHDA, CDR2 SQIVND (reference sequence). The junction had 14 bases not matched to a gene; V was cut back by 4 bases and J by 2 bases. CDR3 sequence: CASSTAHRGWYPYEQYF. CDR3 nucleotides: TGTGCCAGTAGTACCGCACACAGGGGCTGGTATCCCTACGAGCAGTACTTC.

Written as DNA, the CDR3 is TGTGCAAGTCGCTTAGTTCTAGCGGGGGGCTACAATGAGCAGTTCTTC. It encodes CASRLVLAGGYNEQFF. The chain recombines TRBV12-2 with TRBJ2-1; the table's D call TRBD2 went unverified against the DNA. TRBV12-2 constitutes a pseudogene. This CDR3 spans 16 amino acids.

The J gene is TRBJ2-7, the V gene TRBV5-1; D perhaps matches TRBD1 (6 bases). The germline CDR1 and CDR2 sequences are SGHRS and YFSETQ. The CDR3 runs to 13 residues. The V end was cut by 4 bases, the J end by 3 bases, with 11 bases between. Here the CDR3 reads CASSTGSGYEQYF. The CDR3 DNA sequence: TGCGCCAGCAGCACAGGGTCGGGCTACGAGCAGTACTTC.

The genes are TRBV6-6 and TRBJ1-2, with D tentatively TRBD1 (6 bases). The CDR3 has 14 residues. The ends were cut back, 6 bases at V and 4 bases at J, with 15 bases in the middle. Per germline, CDR1 MNHNY and CDR2 SVGAGI (reference sequence). DNA of the CDR3: TGTGCCAGCAGCCACGCAGGACAGTCCTATGGCTACACCTTC. As protein: CASSHAGQSYGYTF.

This clone has more than one count but fewer than ten. The rearrangement joins TRBV10-2 to TRBJ1-4; D is ambiguous. Trimming shortened V by 6 bases and J by 0 bases, and 11 bases separated the two germline ends. CDR3 length: 15 amino acids. Germline V gene sequence: CDR1 WSHSY, CDR2 SAAADI. The chain's CDR3 is CASSKGPSTNEKLFF. For the CDR3, the DNA is TGCGCCAGCAGCAAAGGACCTTCAACTAATGAAAAACTGTTTTTT.

The chain carries TRBV7-3 and TRBJ1-1; D is possibly TRBD1 (6 bases). This CDR3 has 13 residues. V lost 3 bases and J 3 bases, leaving 8 bases between the germline ends. In germline, CDR1 is SGHTA, CDR2 FQGTGA. The CDR3 sequence: CASSFHRDTEAFF. CDR3 coding DNA: TGTGCCAGCAGCTTCCACAGGGACACTGAAGCTTTCTTT.

The gene calls are TRBV19 and TRBJ1-2, with unresolved D. Germline V gives CDR1 LNHDA, CDR2 SQIVND (reference sequence). V was trimmed by 8 bases and J by 4 bases, leaving 17 bases between them. CDR3 length equals 14 residues. Here the CDR3 reads CASREGEGFYGYTF. The CDR3 DNA is TGTGCCAGTCGGGAGGGAGAGGGCTTCTATGGCTACACCTTC.